This T cell receptor (beta chain) emerged from a study of beta chain features in type 1 diabetes. cDNA synthesis used the whole RNA isolate, giving expressed TCRB sequences. There were approximately 3.7 million reads on average in the naive, central memory and regulatory T cell samples. Method: immunoSEQ multiplex PCR; TCRdb's copy keeps in-frame clones and lacks some. The table includes around 300,000 clones, about 7.8% detected once. This clone showed up many times. The antigen is unknown. Other DNA sequences in the sample encode the same CDR3. Heparinised blood was drawn once per donor, averaging roughly 120 mL. By way of CD45RO/CCR7/CD25/CD127/CD95/CD27, the CD4+ regulatory, stem cell-like memory, central memory and naive cells were sorted. Germline V gives CDR1 LGHNA, CDR2 YNFKEQ. The junction had 5 bases not matched to a gene; V was cut back by 1 base and J by 2 bases. This CDR3 comprises 17 residues.

Regarding the study as a whole: Junctions at VDJ sites from type 1 diabetes patients had fewer insertions and more deletions.

This sequence was found in a woman under 30 in good health. The V call is TRBV4-2, the J call TRBJ2-3; TRBD2 aligns across 11 bases. Material: central memory CD4+ T cells from blood. The CDR3 DNA is TGTGCCAGCAGCCAAGGACTAGCGGGGTCCCTCACAGATACGCAGTATTTT. Translating gives CASSQGLAGSLTDTQYF.